Below are 12 T cell receptor beta chains sequenced from a single sample in a study of control samples from healthy donors and cancer patients. Data came from immunoSEQ multiplex PCR; TCRdb stores just in-frame clones and leaves some out. Of some 130,000 clones detected, 75% to 95% appear once; the ten largest clones hold around 2.5%. Sequencing used blood. The receptor source for this set is a man between 40 and 49 years old in good health.

The chain uses TRBV18 and TRBJ2-2; TRBD1 matches at 10 bases. The CDR3 length is 16 residues. V lost 3 bases to trimming and J lost 5 bases; unmatched junction nucleotides: 6. Germline values: CDR1 KGHSH, CDR2 LQKENI. DNA of the CDR3: TGTGCCAGCTCACCCCGAGGACAGGGGGTAACCGGGGAGCTGTTTTTT. Its translation is CASSPRGQGVTGELFF.

This rearrangement joins TRBV10-3 to TRBJ2-1, with D perhaps TRBD1 or TRBD2 (5 bases each). Deletions cut 1 base from V and 13 bases from J, with 11 bases between. CDR3 length: 12 amino acids. Germline V gene sequence: CDR1 ENHRY, CDR2 SYGVKD. In DNA form, the CDR3 reads TGTGCCATCAGTGAGTACTTGGGGACCCAGTTCTTC. This translates into CAISEYLGTQFF.

The chain joins TRBV18 to TRBJ1-2; D might be TRBD1 (5 bases). Germline loops: CDR1 KGHSH, CDR2 LQKENI. V was clipped by 3 bases and J by 4 bases, with 12 bases between them. The CDR3 runs to 14 residues. CDR3: CASSPKTVLYGYTF. CDR3 sequence (DNA): TGTGCCAGCTCACCCAAGACAGTCCTCTATGGCTACACCTTC.

This chain uses TRBV5-5 with TRBJ1-3; D may be TRBD1 (6 bases). V shed 4 bases and J shed 3 bases, with 20 bases lying between them. The germline gives CDR1 SGHKS, CDR2 YYEKEE (reference sequence). This CDR3 has 17 residues. In DNA, the CDR3 is TGTGCCAGCAGCCTCATCCTCAGGGACATCGGTGGAAACACCATATATTTT. This translates into CASSLILRDIGGNTIYF.

This chain uses TRBV11-2 with TRBJ2-7, with D uncertain. V gave up 3 bases and J gave up 4 bases, with 16 bases separating them. Germline values: CDR1 SGHAT, CDR2 FQNNGV. CDR3 length: 15 amino acids. The CDR3 spells CASSFGISLRYEQYF. CDR3 nucleotides: TGTGCCAGCAGCTTCGGTATCAGCCTTCGATACGAGCAGTACTTC.

This chain uses TRBV7-3 with TRBJ2-2; D remains ambiguous. The germline V gene has CDR1 SGHTA and CDR2 FQGTGA. Trimming took 2 bases from V and 3 from J, leaving 10 bases between them. The CDR3 covers 15 residues. In nucleotides, the CDR3 is TGTGCCAGCAGCTTATCACCAGGTTACACCGGGGAGCTGTTTTTT. It translates to CASSLSPGYTGELFF.

The CDR3 DNA reads as TGTGCCAGCAACCGGGGGGGGGATAGCAATCAGCCCCAGCATTTT. It specifies CASNRGGDSNQPQHF. The V gene is TRBV6-5, the J gene TRBJ1-5; possibly TRBD1 for D (5 bases). CDR1 MNHEY and CDR2 SVGAGI come from the germline V gene. The CDR3 has 15 residues. V lost 7 bases to trimming and J lost 0 bases, with 13 bases between them.

The chain uses TRBV7-9 and TRBJ1-1; unclear D gene. From germline, CDR1 is SEHNR and CDR2 FQNEAQ (reference sequence). The CDR3 is made up of 14 amino acids. V dropped 3 bases and J dropped 4 bases, with 12 bases sitting between them. This CDR3 reads CASSFVVGGTEAFF. DNA of the CDR3: TGTGCCAGCAGCTTTGTGGTCGGCGGCACTGAAGCTTTCTTT.

This chain connects TRBV3-1 (or the pseudogene TRBV3-2) to TRBJ1-2, with unresolved D. Germline CDR1 reads LGHDT; CDR2 reads YNNKEL (reference sequence). CDR3 length: 15 amino acids. The V end lost 4 bases, the J end lost 0 bases, and 12 bases lay between the germline ends. DNA of the CDR3: TGTGCCAGCAGCCCCATATACAGAACTAACTATGGCTACACCTTC. Protein sequence: CASSPIYRTNYGYTF.

The chain uses TRBV24-1 and TRBJ2-2, with D perhaps TRBD1 (6 bases). Germline lookup yields CDR1 KGHDR and CDR2 SFDVKD. The V gene lost 4 bases and the J gene lost 0 bases, with 14 bases spanning the gap. The CDR3 loop spans 17 amino acids. In nucleotides, the CDR3 is TGTGCCACCAGTGACCCCGGGACACCGGCGAACACCGGGGAGCTGTTTTTT. Translating it yields CATSDPGTPANTGELFF.

Here the CDR3 reads CASSLPGGPLHF. As DNA, the CDR3 is TGTGCCAGCAGTCTACCGGGAGGACCCCTCCACTTT. The V gene is TRBV12-3 or TRBV12-4, the J gene TRBJ1-6, with unresolved D. The V end was cut by 5 bases, the J end by 12 bases, with 11 bases between. The length of the CDR3 is 12 residues.

The chain joins TRBV18 to TRBJ1-5; D is possibly TRBD1 (5 bases). This CDR3 region has 13 residues. Germline V lookup: CDR1 KGHSH, CDR2 LQKENI. The V gene lost 6 bases and the J gene lost 5 bases, with 11 bases spanning the gap. CDR3 sequence (DNA): TGTGCCAGCTCTCGGGACCTTTATCAGCCCCAGCATTTT. Its translation: CASSRDLYQPQHF.